What follows describes a single T cell receptor beta chain. The data were taken from a study of T cell changes during pregnancy in multiple sclerosis. The CDR3 sequence is 14 residues long. Germline V gene data show CDR1 as SGDLS and CDR2 as YYNGEE. V lost 1 base, J lost 5 bases, and 13 bases lay in between. Here immunoSEQ multiplex PCR was the method, and the copy in TCRdb shows in-frame clones only, minus some. The sample holds about 39,000 clones, roughly 84% seen once. Specimen: CD8+ T cells from peripheral blood mononuclear cells, collected in the first trimester of pregnancy. The chain employs TRBV9 and TRBJ2-7; a weak D match, TRBD1 (5 bases). The sequence was collected from a female donor with multiple sclerosis, enrolled in a pregnancy study. The CDR3 bases are TGTGCCAGCAGCGTAAGGGGTTTGTCACACGAGCAGTACTTC. Translation gives CASSVRGLSHEQYF.